This TCR beta chain is from a study of beta chain features in type 1 diabetes. Study as a whole: Sorted cell examination encompassed 100,000,000 or so cells across all samples.

V trimming: 4 bases; J trimming: 4 bases; junction bases outside the gene matches: 5. The CDR3 contains 14 residues. Every bit of the isolated RNA underwent reverse transcription, so sequencing read expressed TCRB transcripts. Sequencing used immunoSEQ multiplex PCR; TCRdb keeps in-frame clones, though not all of them. The sample holds some 300,000 clones, around 7.3% seen once. Cells sorted by CD45RO/CCR7/CD25/CD127/CD95/CD27 comprised CD4+ naive, central memory, regulatory and stem cell-like memory cells. Study-wide points: A cDNA-based sequencing approach could over-represent cells with high TCR expression. Compared to healthy donors, patients appeared to have naive, central memory and Treg TCRB repertoires that were more alike.

This clone was found many times. Its antigen is still unknown. What was sequenced was central memory CD4+ T cells from blood. The clonotype was recovered from a woman between 18 and 30 years old in good health. V gene TRBV23-1 combines with J gene TRBJ2-7; 9 bases map to TRBD1. TRBV23-1 is identified as an open reading frame with a role that is uncertain. CDR3 residues: CASSLRTGVYEQYF. The CDR3 DNA follows: TGCGCCAGCAGTCTCCGGACAGGGGTTTACGAGCAGTACTTC.